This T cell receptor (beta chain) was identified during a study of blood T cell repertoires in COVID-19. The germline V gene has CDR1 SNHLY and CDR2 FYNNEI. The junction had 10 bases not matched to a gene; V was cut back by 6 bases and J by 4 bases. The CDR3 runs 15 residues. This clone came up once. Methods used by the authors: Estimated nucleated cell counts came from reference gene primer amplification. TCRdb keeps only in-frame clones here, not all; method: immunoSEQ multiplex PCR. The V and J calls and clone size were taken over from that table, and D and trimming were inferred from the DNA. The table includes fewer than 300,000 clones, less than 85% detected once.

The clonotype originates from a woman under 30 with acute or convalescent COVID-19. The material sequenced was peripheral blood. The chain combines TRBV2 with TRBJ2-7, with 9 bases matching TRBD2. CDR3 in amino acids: CASRSGGLARYEQYF. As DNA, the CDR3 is TGTGCCAGCAGATCCGGAGGACTAGCGAGATACGAGCAGTACTTC.